This TCR beta chain was recovered during a study of Ad26.COV2.S vaccination and SARS-CoV-2 variants (dated by TCRdb to the early 2020s). Regarding the research as a whole: Vaccine-arm donors were drawn from COV1001, a multicentre, randomized, double-blind, placebo-controlled phase I-IIa trial of Ad26.COV2.S in healthy adults. Blinding of investigators to trial group allocation was maintained during experiments and outcome assessment. Participants in the trial were split at random into five groups of five each, receiving low-dose or high-dose Ad26.COV2.S once or twice, or else placebo on both occasions. Sequencing of the TCRbeta repertoire served to evaluate the specificity and breadth of SARS-CoV-2-reactive T cell receptors following Ad26.COV2.S vaccination. Dosing of Ad26.COV2.S was intramuscular, at either 5x10^10 or 1x10^11 viral particles, delivered as one shot or as two shots spaced 56 days apart. The TCR-sequenced set comprised about 32 samples: around 20 Ad26.COV2.S vaccine recipients, 5 placebo recipients and 8 SARS-CoV-2 convalescent individuals.

The immunoSEQ Assay was used to sequence TCRbeta CDR3 regions. After extraction, genomic DNA underwent amplification by bias-controlled multiplex PCR, followed by high-throughput sequencing. Turning to the authors' computational methods: Collapsing and filtering of sequences were performed to quantify the absolute abundance of each unique TCRbeta CDR3 region. T cell fraction was estimated by normalizing TCRbeta template counts to usable DNA, which was measured by amplifying reference genes present in all nucleated cells. Repertoire TCRs were annotated as SARS-CoV-2-specific when V gene, CDR3 amino acid sequence and J gene were exactly matched to a known reactive TCR set. The reference SARS-CoV-2 TCR set was derived from MIRA and filtered for enrichment in COVID-19-positive ImmuneCODE repertoires, a step that removed public or cross-reactive TCRs. Based on the MIRA antigens, annotated TCRs were further analysed at the level of specific ORF or position within ORF. Breadth was defined as annotated unique rearrangements over total unique productive rearrangements; depth was the summed frequency of those rearrangements. Two-sided Wilcoxon rank-sum tests were used to compare TCR breadth between groups. TCRdb limited this immuneACCESS table to in-frame rearrangements with V and J called. A share of clones is missing; checked studies link under half to unresolved V genes, and the rest is unexplained. That table gives V, J and clone size, and the DNA gave D and trimming. Here the sample has over 300,000 clones; 83% occur a single time. The ten largest clones take up just under 7.5% of the sample.

The label giving this sample's treatment or condition can be read as: 15 to 20 received Ad26.COV2.S at low or high dose, single or two shots; five or six received placebo; per-sample allocation not given. For vaccine and placebo recipients, repertoires were sequenced using samples collected on day 63 after the first injection. Cohort 1b enrolled about two dozen adults aged 18-55 years at a single site in Boston, USA, between 29 July and 7 August 2020. Ad26.COV2.S was a replication-incompetent adenovirus type 26 vector expressing a prefusion-stabilized SARS-CoV-2 spike protein from the original Wuhan strain. Trimming costs V 0 bases and J 0 bases, and their ends lie 10 bases apart. The CDR3 contains 16 residues, cysteine and phenylalanine counted. Kept here is only the CDR3 DNA, which spans 48 bases and is read in frame from base 1. CDR1 and CDR2 were assigned from the germline V gene as SGHRS and YFSETQ.

In the case of this clone: Its antigen remains unidentified. No qualities accompany the bases; no much larger clone lies one base away.

Study-wide findings and limitations: Compared with placebo recipients, Ad26.COV2.S recipients showed higher spike-specific TCR breadth (P = 0.0014). After vaccination, substantial breadth of spike-specific CD8+ and CD4+ T cell responses was reported. Comparable non-spike TCR breadth was observed between vaccine and placebo recipients, consistent with only spike being contained in the vaccine. Comparing responses between vaccine doses or regimens was not something the study was powered to do. The authors noted that the TCR breadth and depth analyses may have underestimated total T cell responses.

This TCR was sampled from a person aged 18 to 65 who received the Ad26.COV2.S COVID-19 vaccine or a placebo. Recombination joined TRBV5-1 with TRBJ2-1; the D region possibly corresponds to TRBD1 (5 bases align). The sequenced sample was peripheral blood, obtained in a trial of Ad26.COV2.S vaccine versus placebo. The bases are TGCGCCAGCAGCTTGGTACCAGACAGCTCCTACAATGAGCAGTTCTTC. It codes for CASSLVPDSSYNEQFF.